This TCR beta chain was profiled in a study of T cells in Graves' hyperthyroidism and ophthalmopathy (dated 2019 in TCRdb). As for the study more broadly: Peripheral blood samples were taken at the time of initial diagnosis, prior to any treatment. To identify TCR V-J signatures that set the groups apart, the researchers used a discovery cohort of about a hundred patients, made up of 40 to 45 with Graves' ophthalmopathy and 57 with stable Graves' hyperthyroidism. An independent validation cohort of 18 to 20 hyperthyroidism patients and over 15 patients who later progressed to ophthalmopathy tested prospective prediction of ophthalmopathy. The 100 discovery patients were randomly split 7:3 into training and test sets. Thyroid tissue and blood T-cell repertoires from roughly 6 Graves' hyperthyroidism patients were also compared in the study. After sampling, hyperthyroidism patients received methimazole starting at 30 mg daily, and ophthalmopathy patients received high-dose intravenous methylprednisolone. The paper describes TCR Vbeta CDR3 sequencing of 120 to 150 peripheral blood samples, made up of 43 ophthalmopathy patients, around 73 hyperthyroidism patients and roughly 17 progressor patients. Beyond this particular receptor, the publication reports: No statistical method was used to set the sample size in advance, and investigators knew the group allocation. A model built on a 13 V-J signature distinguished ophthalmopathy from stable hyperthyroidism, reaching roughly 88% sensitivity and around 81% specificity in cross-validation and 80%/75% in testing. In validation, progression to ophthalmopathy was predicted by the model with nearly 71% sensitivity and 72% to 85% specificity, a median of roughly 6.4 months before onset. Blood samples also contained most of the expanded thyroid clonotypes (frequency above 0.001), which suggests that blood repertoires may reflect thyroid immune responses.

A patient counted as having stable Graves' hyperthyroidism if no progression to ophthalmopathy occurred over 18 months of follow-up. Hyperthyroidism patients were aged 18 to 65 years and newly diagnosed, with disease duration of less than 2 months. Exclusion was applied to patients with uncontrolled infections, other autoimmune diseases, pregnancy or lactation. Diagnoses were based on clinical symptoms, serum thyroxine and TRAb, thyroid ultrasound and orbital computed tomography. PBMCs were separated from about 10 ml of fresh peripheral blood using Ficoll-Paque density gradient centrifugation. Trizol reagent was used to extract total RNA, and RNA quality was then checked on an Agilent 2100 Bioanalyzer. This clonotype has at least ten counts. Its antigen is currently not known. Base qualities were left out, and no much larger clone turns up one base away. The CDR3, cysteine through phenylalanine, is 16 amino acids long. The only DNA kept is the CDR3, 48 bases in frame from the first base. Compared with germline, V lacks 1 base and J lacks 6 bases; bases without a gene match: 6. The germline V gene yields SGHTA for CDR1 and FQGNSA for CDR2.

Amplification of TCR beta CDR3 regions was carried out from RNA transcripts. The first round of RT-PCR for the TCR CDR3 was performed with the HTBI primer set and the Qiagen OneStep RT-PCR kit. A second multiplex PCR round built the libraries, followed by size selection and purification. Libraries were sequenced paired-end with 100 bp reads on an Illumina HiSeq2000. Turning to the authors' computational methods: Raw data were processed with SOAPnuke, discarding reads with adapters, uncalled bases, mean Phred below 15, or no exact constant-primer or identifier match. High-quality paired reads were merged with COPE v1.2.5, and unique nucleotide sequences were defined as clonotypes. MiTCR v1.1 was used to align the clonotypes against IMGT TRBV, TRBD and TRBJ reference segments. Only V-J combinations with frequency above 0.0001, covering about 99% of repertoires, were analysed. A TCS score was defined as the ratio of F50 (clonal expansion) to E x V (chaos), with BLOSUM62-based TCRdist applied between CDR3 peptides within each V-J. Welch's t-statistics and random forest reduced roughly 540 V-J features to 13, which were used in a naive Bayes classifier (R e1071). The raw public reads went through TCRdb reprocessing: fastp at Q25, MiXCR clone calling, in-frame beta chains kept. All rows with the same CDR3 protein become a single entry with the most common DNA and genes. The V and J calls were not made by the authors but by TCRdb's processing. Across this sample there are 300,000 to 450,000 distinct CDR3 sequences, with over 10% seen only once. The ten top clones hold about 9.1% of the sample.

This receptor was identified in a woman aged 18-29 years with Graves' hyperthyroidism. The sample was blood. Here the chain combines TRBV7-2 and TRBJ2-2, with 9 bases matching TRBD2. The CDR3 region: CASSLGGGRAAGELFF. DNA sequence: TGTGCCAGCAGCTTAGGAGGCGGGAGGGCGGCCGGGGAGCTGTTTTTT.